The rows below give T cell receptor beta chains drawn from one sample of a study of blood T cell repertoires in COVID-19. Only in-frame clones appear in the TCRdb table, and some are missing; sequencing was by immunoSEQ multiplex PCR. In the table there are roughly 450,000 clones, around 90% of which are singletons. Sequencing input: PBMCs or T cells enriched from blood (not recorded which). The source of these receptors is a man aged 18 to 30 who had recovered from COVID-19. Both conserved end residues are part of each CDR3. D genes are given only for firm matches. Only some rows state a clone size, as once, few, many or a class for expanded clones.

D gene,V gene,clone size,J gene,CDR3 DNA,CDR3 protein
-,TRBV20-1,-,TRBJ2-5,TGCAGTGCTAGGAGATGGGAGACCCAGTACTTC,CSARRWETQYF
-,TRBV6-6,-,TRBJ1-2,TGTGCCAGCAGTCCCCTCGCGGGAATAGCTATCGGCTACACCTTC,CASSPLAGIAIGYTF
TRBD1,TRBV6-5,once,TRBJ1-1,TGTGCCAGCAGTCGGACAGGGGCGCGGAACACTGAAGCTTTCTTT,CASSRTGARNTEAFF
TRBD2,TRBV6-4,-,TRBJ2-3,TGTGCCAGCAGTGACTCTGGGCTAGCGGGAGATACGCAGTATTTT,CASSDSGLAGDTQYF
-,TRBV3-1/TRBV3-2,-,TRBJ2-3,TGTGCCAGCGGAAACGGCCAGCGGGCAGATACGCAGTATTTT,CASGNGQRADTQYF
TRBD2,TRBV4-1,-,TRBJ2-1,TGCGCCAGCAGCCAACACAGACTAGCGGTTTACAATGAGCAGTTCTTC,CASSQHRLAVYNEQFF
-,TRBV27,-,TRBJ1-1,TGTGCCAGCAGTCCTTATGCCAGGGGTGTGACTGAAGCTTTCTTT,CASSPYARGVTEAFF
TRBD1,TRBV28,-,TRBJ1-5,TGTGCCAGCAGTGCGTCCGACAGGGGGCGATATCAGCCCCAGCATTTT,CASSASDRGRYQPQHF
TRBD2,TRBV11-2,-,TRBJ2-7,TGTGCCAGCAGCTTAGTTGCGGGAGGGGTAAGCTCCTACGAGCAGTACTTC,CASSLVAGGVSSYEQYF
-,TRBV2,-,TRBJ1-1,TGTGCCAGCAGGAAACTCGGGATTAACACTGAAGCTTTCTTT,CASRKLGINTEAFF
TRBD1,TRBV30,-,TRBJ1-2,TGTGCCTGGAGGATTCCCGGGACAGGGAGCTATGGCTACACCTTC,CAWRIPGTGSYGYTF
-,TRBV5-5,once,TRBJ1-1,TGTGCCAGCAGCTCCTGGGGAGGGAATACTGAAGCTTTCTTT,CASSSWGGNTEAFF
TRBD1,TRBV30,-,TRBJ1-6,TGTGCCTGGAGTGGAACAGGGGGCTCGGGATCACCCCTCCACTTT,CAWSGTGGSGSPLHF
-,TRBV19,-,TRBJ1-5,TGTGCCAGTAGGCCGACAGGTATCTACGATCAGCCCCAGCATTTT,CASRPTGIYDQPQHF
-,TRBV5-4,-,TRBJ2-3,TGTGCCAGCAGCTTGGACTCCCTAAGCACAGATACGCAGTATTTT,CASSLDSLSTDTQYF
TRBD1,TRBV12-3/TRBV12-4,-,TRBJ1-2,TGTGCCAGCGGCGACAGGGTCGGCTATGGCTACACCTTC,CASGDRVGYGYTF
TRBD1,TRBV19,-,TRBJ1-5,TGTGCCAGTAGTCCACTCCCCGGACAGGGCAATCAGCCCCAGCATTTT,CASSPLPGQGNQPQHF
TRBD1,TRBV5-5,-,TRBJ2-2,TGTGCCAGCAGCTGGGGGACAGGGTTTGACACCGGGGAGCTGTTTTTT,CASSWGTGFDTGELFF
TRBD1,TRBV6-5,-,TRBJ1-1,TGTGCCAGCAAAGGGACAGTGAACACTGAAGCTTTCTTT,CASKGTVNTEAFF
-,TRBV18,few,TRBJ1-1,TGTGCCAGCTCACTTCGGACAGTGGAAACTGAAGCTTTCTTT,CASSLRTVETEAFF
-,TRBV2,-,TRBJ1-4,TGTGCCAGCAGTGAAGCGCTTTTGTCCGGAACTAATGAAAAACTGTTTTTT,CASSEALLSGTNEKLFF
-,TRBV10-3,-,TRBJ2-6,TGTGCCATCAGCTCAGGAGGTGCCGGGGCCAACGTCCTGACTTTC,CAISSGGAGANVLTF
-,TRBV3-1/TRBV3-2,-,TRBJ1-5,TGTGCCAGCAGTCCAAACGGCGGGGGTGGCAATCAGCCCCAGCATTTT,CASSPNGGGGNQPQHF
TRBD1,TRBV5-1,-,TRBJ1-5,TGCGCCAGCAGCTTGGGCCCGGACAGGCCGAATCAGCCCCAGCATTTT,CASSLGPDRPNQPQHF
TRBD2,TRBV6-5,-,TRBJ2-7,TGTGCCAGCAGACAACGCCTAGCGGGAGGTTACGAGCAGTACTTC,CASRQRLAGGYEQYF
-,TRBV6-4,-,TRBJ2-2,TGTGCCAGCAGCGCATTCAGCGGGTCGAACACCGGGGAGCTGTTTTTT,CASSAFSGSNTGELFF
-,TRBV9,-,TRBJ1-3,TGTGCCAGCAGCGTTGGACAGCAGGGAAACACCATATATTTT,CASSVGQQGNTIYF
-,TRBV3-1/TRBV3-2,-,TRBJ1-4,TGTGCCAGCAGCCTACGGGGGGAGGATGAAAAACTGTTTTTT,CASSLRGEDEKLFF
-,TRBV18,-,TRBJ1-6,TGTGCCAGCTCACCATCTTCTGGGCCTAATTCACCCCTCCACTTT,CASSPSSGPNSPLHF
-,TRBV7-2,-,TRBJ1-2,TGTGCCAGCAGCTTGGCTGCTGGCAGGGGCCCTCAAGGCTACACCTTC,CASSLAAGRGPQGYTF
TRBD1,TRBV10-3,-,TRBJ1-5,TGTGCCATCAGCCCGACAGGGCCCTATTTGACGGGCAATCAGCCCCAGCATTTT,CAISPTGPYLTGNQPQHF
TRBD2,TRBV10-3,-,TRBJ2-3,TGTGCCATCAGTGAAGGGACTAGCGGACGCACAGATACGCAGTATTTT,CAISEGTSGRTDTQYF
TRBD1,TRBV5-1,once,TRBJ1-1,TGCGCCAGCAGCTTGGATCCAGGGGGCACTGAAGCTTTCTTT,CASSLDPGGTEAFF
-,TRBV11-2,-,TRBJ1-6,TGTGCCAGCAGCTTAGTTTGGGAGCGAAATTCACCCCTCCACTTT,CASSLVWERNSPLHF
TRBD1,TRBV18,-,TRBJ1-2,TGTGCCAGCTCACCACTAACGACAGGGAACTATGGCTACACCTTC,CASSPLTTGNYGYTF
TRBD2,TRBV18,-,TRBJ2-7,TGTGCCTCTAGCGGAGACTACGAGCAGTACTTC,CASSGDYEQYF
TRBD1,TRBV7-3,-,TRBJ1-1,TGTGCCAGCAGCCTAAGCAGGGGGACTGAAGCTTTCTTT,CASSLSRGTEAFF
TRBD2,TRBV27,-,TRBJ2-1,TGTGCCAGCAGTCCCCCTAGCGGGAGAATCCACAATGAGCAGTTCTTC,CASSPPSGRIHNEQFF
-,TRBV2,-,TRBJ1-3,TGTGCCAGCAGCAGAGCACAGAATGGAAACACCATATATTTT,CASSRAQNGNTIYF
TRBD1,TRBV10-2,-,TRBJ1-1,TGCGCCAGCAGTGGAAGGGACAGGGGGAACACTGAAGCTTTCTTT,CASSGRDRGNTEAFF
-,TRBV7-9,few,TRBJ2-1,TGTGCCAGCAGCGAATCCGGGACTCGCTACAATGAGCAGTTCTTC,CASSESGTRYNEQFF
-,TRBV6-4,once,TRBJ2-1,TGTGCCAGCAGTGACTCCGGGACAAAATCCTACAATGAGCAGTTCTTC,CASSDSGTKSYNEQFF
-,TRBV5-1,-,TRBJ1-4,TGCGCCAGCAGCTTGGATGGAGACGGGAAACTGTTTTTT,CASSLDGDGKLFF
TRBD1,TRBV5-4,-,TRBJ2-3,TGTGCCAGCAGCTTTGGGGCCAGGGGGAGCACAGATACGCAGTATTTT,CASSFGARGSTDTQYF
TRBD1,TRBV11-2,few,TRBJ2-7,TGTGCCAGCAGCTTATATACAGGGGGCTACGAGCAGTACTTC,CASSLYTGGYEQYF
-,TRBV2,-,TRBJ1-1,TGTGCCAGCAGGGGGCTAAGGGGAGGGCTCTCTGAAGCTTTCTTT,CASRGLRGGLSEAFF
-,TRBV5-1,-,TRBJ1-4,TGCGCCAGCAGCTTGGGTCTAGCGCCATTTGGTGAAAAACTGTTTTTT,CASSLGLAPFGEKLFF
TRBD1,TRBV27,-,TRBJ1-4,TGTGCCAGCAGTACTACCGGGACAGGGTATGAAAAACTGTTTTTT,CASSTTGTGYEKLFF
-,TRBV19,-,TRBJ1-2,TGTGCCAGTAAAGGGGGTTTGGACTATGGCTACACCTTC,CASKGGLDYGYTF
-,TRBV7-2,-,TRBJ1-3,TGTGCCAGCAGCTTAGGAGGGGGAAACACCATATATTTT,CASSLGGGNTIYF
TRBD1,TRBV3-1/TRBV3-2,-,TRBJ1-6,TGTGCCAGCAGTGTGGCAGGGGGCGATTCACCCCTCCACTTT,CASSVAGGDSPLHF
-,TRBV10-3,-,TRBJ2-5,TGTGCCATCAGTGAGTCTCAGGAGACCCAGTACTTC,CAISESQETQYF
-,TRBV2,-,TRBJ1-1,TGTGCCAGCAGGCCCAGGGTCGGGACTGAAGCTTTCTTT,CASRPRVGTEAFF
-,TRBV5-1,-,TRBJ1-4,TGCGCCAGCAGTCTTGGACAGACTAATGAAAAACTGTTTTTT,CASSLGQTNEKLFF